A few counts support the clone carrying this TCR beta chain. Its antigen is still unknown. The authors made TCR beta libraries by quantitative 5'-RACE with molecular barcodes. TCRdb recomputed calls from the 5' RACE reads with MiXCR, one row per CDR3 protein. The sample lists just under 550,000 distinct CDR3 sequences; 10% to 15% were seen once. The entry originates in a study of CD8 T cells in ankylosing spondylitis. Study results and caveats: In the blood and synovial fluid of reactive arthritis, some motif variants had been previously reported. Reported data indicate significant enrichment of disease-linked clones within matched ankylosing spondylitis synovial fluid. Blood of patients with ankylosing spondylitis appeared to be characterized by a TCR beta motif of eight highly homologous variants. In peripheral blood, disease-linked CD8+ clones occurred at relatively low frequencies.

V dropped 11 bases and J dropped 2; count of bases not matched to a gene: 8. The CDR3 runs to 15 residues. Germline loops: CDR1 KGHDR, CDR2 SFDVKD. The origin of this receptor is a male donor with ankylosing spondylitis. The source material was blood, either unsorted or a sorted T cell fraction (not recorded which). The rearrangement joins TRBV24-1 to TRBJ1-5; TRBD1 agrees at 10 bases. In DNA, the CDR3 is TGTGCCATTTCATCCGGGACAGGGGGCAATCAGCCCCAGCATTTT. Protein sequence: CAISSGTGGNQPQHF.